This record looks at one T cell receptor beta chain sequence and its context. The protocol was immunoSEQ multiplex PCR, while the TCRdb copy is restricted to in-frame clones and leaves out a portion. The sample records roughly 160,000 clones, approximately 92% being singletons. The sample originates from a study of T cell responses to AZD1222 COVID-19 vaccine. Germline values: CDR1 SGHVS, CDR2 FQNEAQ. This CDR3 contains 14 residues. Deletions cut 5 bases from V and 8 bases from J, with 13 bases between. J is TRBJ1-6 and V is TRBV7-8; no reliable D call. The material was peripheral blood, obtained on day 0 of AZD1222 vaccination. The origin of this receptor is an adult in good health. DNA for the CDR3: TGTGCCAGCAGCCCCCGGGAGGGTTATTCACCCCTCCACTTT. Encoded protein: CASSPREGYSPLHF.